The sequence of this T cell receptor beta chain was determined in a study of neurological immune-mediated disorders. Findings of the study overall: No CDR3 amino acid sequences recurred among expanded clones across subjects, suggesting private repertoires in all groups. Healthy controls had more TCR clonal expansion than multiple sclerosis, which showed the least, whereas HTLV-1-associated myelopathy showed the most.

The time point was: technical triplicate 3. The unsorted libraries originated from 2 million PBMCs kept at -80 C. The CDR3 covers 16 residues. Trimming took 4 bases from V and 4 from J; bases not matched to a gene: 9. Germline V lookup: CDR1 ENHRY, CDR2 SYGVKD. This clonotype has ten or more counts. The antigen is undetermined. Over 200 million TCR-beta sequences from 15-18 subjects came out of each sequencing run. TCRdb itself ran the 5' RACE reads through MiXCR, one entry per CDR3 protein. The sample has about 44,000 distinct CDR3 sequences, around a fifth seen once. This chain connects TRBV10-3 to TRBJ1-1, with 10 nucleotides matching TRBD1. Sequencing was performed on PBMCs. This receptor was obtained from a man aged 55 to 70 with HTLV-1-associated myelopathy (HAM/TSP). CDR3 in DNA: TGTGCCATCAGTGTTGACAGGGGGCAGGTAGGCACTGAAGCTTTCTTT. It encodes CAISVDRGQVGTEAFF.